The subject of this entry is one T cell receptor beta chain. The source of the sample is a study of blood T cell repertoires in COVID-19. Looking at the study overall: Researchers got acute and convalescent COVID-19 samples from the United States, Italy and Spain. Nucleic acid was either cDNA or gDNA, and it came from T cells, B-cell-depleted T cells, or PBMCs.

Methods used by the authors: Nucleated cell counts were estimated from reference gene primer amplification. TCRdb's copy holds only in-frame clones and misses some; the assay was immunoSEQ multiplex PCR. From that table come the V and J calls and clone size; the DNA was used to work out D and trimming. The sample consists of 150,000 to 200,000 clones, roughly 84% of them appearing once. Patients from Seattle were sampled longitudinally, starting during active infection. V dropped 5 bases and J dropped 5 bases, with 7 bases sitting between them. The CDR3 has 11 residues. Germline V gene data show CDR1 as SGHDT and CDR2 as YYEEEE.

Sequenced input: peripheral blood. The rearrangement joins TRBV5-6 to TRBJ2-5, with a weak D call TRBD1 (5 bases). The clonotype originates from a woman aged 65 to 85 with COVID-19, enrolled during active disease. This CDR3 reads CASRGRETQYF. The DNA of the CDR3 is TGTGCCAGCAGGGGGCGTGAGACCCAGTACTTC.